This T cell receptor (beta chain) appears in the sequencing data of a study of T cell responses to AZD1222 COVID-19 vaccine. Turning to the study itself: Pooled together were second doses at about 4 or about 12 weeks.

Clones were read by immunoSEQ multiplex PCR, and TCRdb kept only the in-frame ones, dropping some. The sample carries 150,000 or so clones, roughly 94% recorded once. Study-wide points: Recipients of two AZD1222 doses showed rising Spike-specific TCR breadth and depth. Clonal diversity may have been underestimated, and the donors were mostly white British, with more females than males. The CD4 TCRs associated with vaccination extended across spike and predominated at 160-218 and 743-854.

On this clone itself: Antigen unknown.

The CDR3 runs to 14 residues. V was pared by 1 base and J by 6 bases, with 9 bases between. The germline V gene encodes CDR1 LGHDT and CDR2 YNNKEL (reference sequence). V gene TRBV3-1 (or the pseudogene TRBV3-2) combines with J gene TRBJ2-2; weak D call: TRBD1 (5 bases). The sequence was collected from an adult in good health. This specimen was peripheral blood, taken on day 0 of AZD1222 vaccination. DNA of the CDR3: TGTGCCAGCAGCCAAGCCAGGGCGGCCGGGGAGCTGTTTTTT. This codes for CASSQARAAGELFF.